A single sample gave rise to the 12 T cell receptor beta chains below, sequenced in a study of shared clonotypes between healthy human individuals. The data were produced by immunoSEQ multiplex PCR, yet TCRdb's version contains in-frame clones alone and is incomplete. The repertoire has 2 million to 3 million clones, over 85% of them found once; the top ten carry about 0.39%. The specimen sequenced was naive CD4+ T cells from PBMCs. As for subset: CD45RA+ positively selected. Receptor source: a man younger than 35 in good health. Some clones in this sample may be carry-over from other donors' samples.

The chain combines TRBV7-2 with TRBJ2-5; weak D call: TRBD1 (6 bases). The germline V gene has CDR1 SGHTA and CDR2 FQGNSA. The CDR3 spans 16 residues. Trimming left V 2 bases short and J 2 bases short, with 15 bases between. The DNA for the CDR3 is TGTGCCAGCAGCTTATTGATCGGGACATTGCAAGAGACCCAGTACTTC. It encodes CASSLLIGTLQETQYF.

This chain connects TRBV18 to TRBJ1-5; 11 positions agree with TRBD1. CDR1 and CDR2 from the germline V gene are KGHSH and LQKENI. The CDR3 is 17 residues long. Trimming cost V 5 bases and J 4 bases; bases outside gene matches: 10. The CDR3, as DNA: TGTGCCAGCTCATCCGGACAGGGGGCGCGAGGGAATCAGCCCCAGCATTTT. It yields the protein CASSSGQGARGNQPQHF.

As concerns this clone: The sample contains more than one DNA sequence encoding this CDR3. CDR3 DNA sequence: TGTGCCAGCAGCCCAGGGGGCGCGGGCAATCAGCCCCAGCATTTT. It yields the protein CASSPGGAGNQPQHF. The genes are TRBV28 and TRBJ1-5, with 8 bases identical to TRBD1. This CDR3 is built from 15 residues. V shed 6 bases and J 2 bases; nucleotides not matched to a gene: 6. Per the germline V gene, CDR1 is MDHEN and CDR2 is SYDVKM.

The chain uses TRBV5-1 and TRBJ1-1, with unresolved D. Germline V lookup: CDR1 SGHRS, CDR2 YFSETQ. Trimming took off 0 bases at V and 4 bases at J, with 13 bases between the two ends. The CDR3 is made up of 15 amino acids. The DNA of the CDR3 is TGCGCCAGCAGCTTGGCCTTGACTGTGGGCACTGAAGCTTTCTTT. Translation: CASSLALTVGTEAFF.

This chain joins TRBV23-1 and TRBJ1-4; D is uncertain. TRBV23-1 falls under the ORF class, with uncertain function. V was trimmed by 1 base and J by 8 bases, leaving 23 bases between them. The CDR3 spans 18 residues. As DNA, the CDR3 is TGCGCCAGCAGTCAATTGAAGGGAGTAGGCCAAGGAGGGGAAAAACTGTTTTTT. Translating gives CASSQLKGVGQGGEKLFF.

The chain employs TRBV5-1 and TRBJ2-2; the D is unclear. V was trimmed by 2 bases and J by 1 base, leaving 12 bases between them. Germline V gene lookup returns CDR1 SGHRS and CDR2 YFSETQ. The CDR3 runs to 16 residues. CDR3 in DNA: TGCGCCAGCAGCTTTGGGCCTCCAGGGAACACCGGGGAGCTGTTTTTT. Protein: CASSFGPPGNTGELFF.

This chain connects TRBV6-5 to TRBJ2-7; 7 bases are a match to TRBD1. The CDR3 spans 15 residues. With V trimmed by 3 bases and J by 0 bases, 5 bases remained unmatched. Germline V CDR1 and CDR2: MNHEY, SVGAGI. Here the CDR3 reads CASSYYGDSSYEQYF. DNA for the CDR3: TGTGCCAGCAGTTATTACGGGGACAGCTCCTACGAGCAGTACTTC.

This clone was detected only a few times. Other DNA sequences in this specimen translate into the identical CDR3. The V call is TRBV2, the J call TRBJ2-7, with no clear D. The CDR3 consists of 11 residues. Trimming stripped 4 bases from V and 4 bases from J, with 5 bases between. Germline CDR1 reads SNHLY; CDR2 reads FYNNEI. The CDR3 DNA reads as TGTGCCAGCAGTGGCCGGTACGAGCAGTACTTC. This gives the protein CASSGRYEQYF.

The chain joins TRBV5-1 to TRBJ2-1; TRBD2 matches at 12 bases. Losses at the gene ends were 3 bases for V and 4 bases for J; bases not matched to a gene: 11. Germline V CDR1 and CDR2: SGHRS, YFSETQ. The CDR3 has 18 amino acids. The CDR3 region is CASSSGLAGPMGYNEQFF. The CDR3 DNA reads TGCGCCAGCAGCTCCGGACTAGCGGGACCTATGGGGTACAATGAGCAGTTCTTC. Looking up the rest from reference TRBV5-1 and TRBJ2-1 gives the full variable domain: KAGVTQTPRYLIKTRGQQVTLSCSPISGHRSVSWYQQTPGQGLQFLFEYFSETQRNKGNFPGRFSGRQFSNSRSEMNVSTLELGDSALYLCASSSGLAGPMGYNEQFFGPGTRLTVL.

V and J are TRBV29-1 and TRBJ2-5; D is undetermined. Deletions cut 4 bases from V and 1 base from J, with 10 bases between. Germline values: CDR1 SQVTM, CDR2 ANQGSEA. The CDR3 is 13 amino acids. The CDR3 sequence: CSVAEYTQETQYF. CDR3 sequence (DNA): TGCAGCGTTGCTGAGTATACCCAAGAGACCCAGTACTTC. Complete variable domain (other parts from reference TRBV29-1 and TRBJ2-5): SAVISQKPSRDICQRGTSLTIQCQVDSQVTMMFWYRQQPGQSLTLIATANQGSEATYESGFVIDKFPISRPNLTFSTLTVSNMSPEDSSIYLCSVAEYTQETQYFGPGTRLLVL.

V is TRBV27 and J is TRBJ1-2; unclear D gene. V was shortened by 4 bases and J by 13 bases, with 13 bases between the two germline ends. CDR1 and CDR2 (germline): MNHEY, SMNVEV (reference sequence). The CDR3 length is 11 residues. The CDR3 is CASSSHPLGTF. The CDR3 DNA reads TGTGCCAGCAGTTCGCACCCCCTAGGCACCTTC.

In DNA, the CDR3 is TGCGCCAGCAGCTTGTTCAATGGGGGGTACGAGGAGACCCAGTACTTC. Encoded protein: CASSLFNGGYEETQYF. The rearrangement uses TRBV5-1 and TRBJ2-5; possibly TRBD2 for D (6 bases). The CDR3 covers 16 residues. CDR1 and CDR2 (germline): SGHRS, YFSETQ. Trimming took 1 base from V and 5 from J, leaving 18 bases between them. The whole variable domain, remainder taken from reference TRBV5-1 and TRBJ2-5, is KAGVTQTPRYLIKTRGQQVTLSCSPISGHRSVSWYQQTPGQGLQFLFEYFSETQRNKGNFPGRFSGRQFSNSRSEMNVSTLELGDSALYLCASSLFNGGYEETQYFGPGTRLLVL.